Detailed here is one T cell receptor beta chain. V shed 5 bases and J shed 7 bases, with 18 bases lying between them. The CDR3 runs 14 residues. CDR1 is SGHTA and CDR2 is FQGTGA in the germline V gene. These data come from a study of CD8 T cells in Susac syndrome. Reverse transcription of roughly 0.5 to 1 ug RNA was carried out with random hexamers. TCRdb re-analysed the immunoSEQ multiplex PCR reads in MiXCR, keeping a single row per CDR3 protein. The sample consists of tens of thousands of distinct CDR3 sequences, 93% of them appearing once. This TCR was sampled from a human donor with Susac syndrome. The chain joins TRBV7-3 to TRBJ2-7; D is possibly TRBD2 (5 bases). Sequencing was done on a sample of CD4+ T cells from PBMCs. CDR3 bases: TGTGCCAGCAGCCCTGCTGGCCTTTCGGGGGAGCAGTACTTC. This translates into CASSPAGLSGEQYF.